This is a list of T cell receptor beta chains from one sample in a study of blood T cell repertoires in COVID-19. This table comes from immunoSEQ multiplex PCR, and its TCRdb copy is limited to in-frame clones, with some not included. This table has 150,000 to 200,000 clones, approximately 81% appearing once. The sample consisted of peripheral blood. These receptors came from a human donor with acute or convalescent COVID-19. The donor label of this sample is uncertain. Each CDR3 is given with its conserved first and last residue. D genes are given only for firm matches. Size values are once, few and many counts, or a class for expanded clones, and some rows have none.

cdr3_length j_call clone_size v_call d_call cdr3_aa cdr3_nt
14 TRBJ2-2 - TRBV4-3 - CASSSNQGTGELFF TGCGCCAGCAGCTCCAATCAGGGAACCGGGGAGCTGTTTTTT
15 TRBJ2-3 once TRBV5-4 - CASSLVAGLTDTQYF TGTGCCAGCAGCTTGGTGGCTGGTCTCACAGATACGCAGTATTTT
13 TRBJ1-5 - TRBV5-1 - CASSSDSGQPQHF TGCGCCAGCAGCTCTGACAGCGGGCAGCCCCAGCATTTT
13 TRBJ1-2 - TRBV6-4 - CASSSGVNYGYTF TGTGCCAGCAGTTCGGGGGTTAACTATGGCTACACCTTC
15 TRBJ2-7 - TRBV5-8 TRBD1 CASRSDRLVIYEQYF TGTGCCAGCAGGTCGGACAGGTTGGTTATCTACGAGCAGTACTTC
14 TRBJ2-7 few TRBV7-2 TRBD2 CASSGSGVSYEQYF TGTGCCAGCAGCGGTAGCGGGGTCTCCTACGAGCAGTACTTC
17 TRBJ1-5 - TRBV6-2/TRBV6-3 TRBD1 CASSDPRTGKGHQPQHF TGTGCCAGCAGCGACCCCCGGACAGGGAAGGGTCATCAGCCCCAGCATTTT
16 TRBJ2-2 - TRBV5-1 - CASSLRSGRDTGELFF TGCGCCAGCAGCTTGAGGTCCGGGCGGGACACCGGGGAGCTGTTTTTT
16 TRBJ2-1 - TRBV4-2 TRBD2 CASSQGLGGSENEQFF TGTGCCAGCAGCCAAGGCCTCGGGGGGTCGGAGAATGAGCAGTTCTTC
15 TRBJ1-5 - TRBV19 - CASSRADYSNQPQHF TGTGCCAGTAGTAGGGCGGACTATAGCAATCAGCCCCAGCATTTT
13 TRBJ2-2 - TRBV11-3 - CASSLDRGGELFF TGTGCCAGCAGCTTAGACCGAGGAGGGGAGCTGTTTTTT
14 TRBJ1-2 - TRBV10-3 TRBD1 CATKWTGNSYGYTF TGTGCCACCAAATGGACAGGAAATTCTTATGGCTACACCTTC
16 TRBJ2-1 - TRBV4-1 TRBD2 CASSQDIAGGYNEQFF TGCGCCAGCAGCCAAGATATCGCGGGGGGGTACAATGAGCAGTTCTTC
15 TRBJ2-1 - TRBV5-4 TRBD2 CASSPTSRPGNEQFF TGTGCCAGCAGCCCGACTAGCAGACCTGGCAATGAGCAGTTCTTC
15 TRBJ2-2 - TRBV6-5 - CASSSWGVNTGELFF TGTGCCAGCAGTTCCTGGGGGGTGAACACCGGGGAGCTGTTTTTT
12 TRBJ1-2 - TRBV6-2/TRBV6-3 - CASSYSLYGYTF TGTGCCAGCAGTTACTCCCTCTATGGCTACACCTTC
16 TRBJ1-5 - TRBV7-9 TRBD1 CASSFSAGQGYQPQHF TGTGCCAGCAGCTTTAGCGCAGGACAGGGGTATCAGCCCCAGCATTTT
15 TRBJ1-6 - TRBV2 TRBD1 CASRETGGYNSPLHF TGTGCCAGCAGGGAAACAGGGGGCTATAATTCACCCCTCCACTTT
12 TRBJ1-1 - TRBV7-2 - CASRKIRGEAFF TGTGCCAGCAGAAAAATAAGGGGTGAAGCTTTCTTT
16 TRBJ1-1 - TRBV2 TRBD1 CASSQGQGARLTEAFF TGTGCCAGCAGTCAAGGACAGGGGGCGAGATTAACTGAAGCTTTCTTT
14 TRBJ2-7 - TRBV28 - CASSSGDTYYEQYF TGTGCCAGCAGTTCAGGGGACACCTACTACGAGCAGTACTTC
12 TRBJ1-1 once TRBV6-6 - CASSYSTGGAFF TGTGCCAGCAGTTACTCGACGGGAGGGGCTTTCTTT
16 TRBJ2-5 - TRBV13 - CASSLGGRGRSETQYF TGTGCCAGCAGCTTAGGAGGGCGGGGTAGGAGCGAGACCCAGTACTTC
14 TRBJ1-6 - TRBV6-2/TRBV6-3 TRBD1 CASSFGRGHSPLHF TGTGCCAGCAGTTTTGGCAGGGGGCATTCACCCCTCCACTTT
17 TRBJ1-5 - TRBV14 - CASSQDQGPVSNQPQHF TGTGCCAGCAGCCAAGACCAGGGGCCAGTGAGCAATCAGCCCCAGCATTTT
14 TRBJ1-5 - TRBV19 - CASSIRGGDQPQHF TGTGCCAGTAGTATTAGAGGGGGGGATCAGCCCCAGCATTTT
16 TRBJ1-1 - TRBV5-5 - CASSLGGGRGNTEAFF TGTGCCAGCAGCCTGGGAGGTGGCAGAGGGAACACTGAAGCTTTCTTT
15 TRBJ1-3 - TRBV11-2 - CASLDPGGVADTIYF TGTGCCAGCTTAGACCCGGGGGGGGTTGCCGACACCATATATTTT
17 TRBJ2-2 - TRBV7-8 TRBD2 CASSFGGEGVWTGELFF TGTGCCAGCAGCTTCGGGGGGGAGGGAGTTTGGACCGGGGAGCTGTTTTTT
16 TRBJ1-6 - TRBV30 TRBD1 CAWSSGQSSYNSPLHF TGTGCCTGGAGTTCGGGACAGAGCTCCTATAATTCACCCCTCCACTTT
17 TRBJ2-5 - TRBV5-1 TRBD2 CASSLAPGGPGGGTQYF TGCGCCAGCAGCTTGGCCCCCGGTGGGCCCGGGGGGGGGACCCAGTACTTC
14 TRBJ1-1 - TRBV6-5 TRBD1 CASRKQGVSTEAFF TGTGCCAGCAGGAAACAGGGGGTATCTACTGAAGCTTTCTTT
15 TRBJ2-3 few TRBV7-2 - CASSLSSVSTDTQYF TGTGCCAGCAGCTTATCTAGCGTTAGCACAGATACGCAGTATTTT
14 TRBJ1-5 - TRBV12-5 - CASALAGSRQPQHF TGTGCTAGTGCCCTGGCAGGGTCACGACAGCCCCAGCATTTT
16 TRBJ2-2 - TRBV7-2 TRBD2 CASSLAGLAGAGELFF TGTGCCAGCAGCTTGGCGGGACTAGCGGGGGCCGGGGAGCTGTTTTTT
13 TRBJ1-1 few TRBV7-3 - CASSISGNTEAFF TGTGCCAGCAGCATTTCGGGGAACACTGAAGCTTTCTTT
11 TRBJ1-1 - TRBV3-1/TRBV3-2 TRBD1 CASQGAVEAFF TGTGCCAGCCAGGGGGCAGTTGAAGCTTTCTTT
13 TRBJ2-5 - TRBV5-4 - CASSRTVQETQYF TGTGCCAGCAGCCGGACAGTCCAAGAGACCCAGTACTTC
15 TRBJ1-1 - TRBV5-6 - CASSLFGTQNTEAFF TGTGCCAGCAGCTTGTTCGGGACACAGAACACTGAAGCTTTCTTT
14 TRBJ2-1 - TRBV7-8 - CASTALMSYNEQFF TGTGCCAGCACCGCCTTGATGAGTTACAATGAGCAGTTCTTC
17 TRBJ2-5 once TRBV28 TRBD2 CASSFPGGGRSQETQYF TGTGCCAGCAGTTTTCCTGGCGGGGGGCGAAGCCAAGAGACCCAGTACTTC
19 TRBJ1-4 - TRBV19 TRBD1 CASSPRTGGLTATNEKLFF TGTGCCAGTAGTCCCCGGACAGGGGGCCTTACTGCAACTAATGAAAAACTGTTTTTT
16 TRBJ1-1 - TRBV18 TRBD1 CASSRDRGHGSTEAFF TGTGCCAGCTCCCGCGACAGGGGCCACGGGAGCACTGAAGCTTTCTTT
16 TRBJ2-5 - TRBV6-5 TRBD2 CASSSEPLAGKETQYF TGTGCCAGCAGTTCTGAACCCCTAGCGGGGAAGGAGACCCAGTACTTC
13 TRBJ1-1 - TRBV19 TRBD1 CASSIMGQGEAFF TGTGCCAGTAGTATAATGGGACAGGGAGAAGCTTTCTTT
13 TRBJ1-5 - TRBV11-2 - CASSLGRGQPQHF TGTGCCAGCAGCTTAGGGAGGGGCCAGCCCCAGCATTTT
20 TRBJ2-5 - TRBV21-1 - CASSSLTGTSGGPSQETQYF TGTGCCAGCAGCAGCCTAACCGGGACTAGCGGGGGGCCATCCCAAGAGACCCAGTACTTC
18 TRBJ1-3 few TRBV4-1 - CASSQDQIGRVTGNTIYF TGCGCCAGCAGCCAAGATCAGATAGGCAGGGTAACTGGAAACACCATATATTTT
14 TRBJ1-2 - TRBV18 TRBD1 CASSNRTGAYGYTF TGTGCCAGCTCAAACCGGACAGGGGCCTATGGCTACACCTTC
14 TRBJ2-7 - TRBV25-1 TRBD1 CASRRGTGDYEQYF TGTGCCAGCAGGAGGGGGACAGGGGACTACGAGCAGTACTTC
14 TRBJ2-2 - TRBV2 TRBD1 CASRETGATGELFF TGTGCCAGCAGGGAGACAGGGGCCACCGGGGAGCTGTTTTTT
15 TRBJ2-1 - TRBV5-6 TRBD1 CASSLQGGSYNEQFF TGTGCCAGCAGCTTACAGGGGGGATCCTACAATGAGCAGTTCTTC
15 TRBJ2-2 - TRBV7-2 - CASSATGGGTGELFF TGTGCCAGCAGCGCCACCGGGGGAGGTACCGGGGAGCTGTTTTTT
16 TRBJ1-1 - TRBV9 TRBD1 CASSVLGQGPATGAFF TGTGCCAGCAGCGTACTGGGACAGGGGCCCGCGACGGGCGCTTTCTTT
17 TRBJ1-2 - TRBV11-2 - CASAGGDIRRDNYGYTF TGTGCCAGCGCGGGGGGTGACATAAGACGGGATAACTATGGCTACACCTTC
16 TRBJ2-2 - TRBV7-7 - CASSAPRVGMAGELFF TGTGCCAGCAGCGCTCCCAGGGTAGGGATGGCCGGGGAGCTGTTTTTT
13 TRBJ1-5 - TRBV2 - CASTDTGEEPQHF TGTGCCAGCACGGACACGGGTGAGGAGCCCCAGCATTTT
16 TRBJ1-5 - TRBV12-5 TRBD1 CASGLVLGGSEQPQHF TGTGCTAGTGGTTTGGTACTAGGGGGCTCAGAACAGCCCCAGCATTTT